These 18 T cell receptor beta chains share one sample of origin, sequenced in a study of blood T cell repertoires in COVID-19. This table comes from immunoSEQ multiplex PCR, and its TCRdb copy is limited to in-frame clones, with some not included. Of 390,000 or so clones detected, less than 90% appear once; the ten largest clones hold 5.1%. Sample: PBMCs or T cells enriched from blood (not recorded which). These receptors were collected from a woman in her fifties or sixties who had recovered from COVID-19.

The table lists this clone with many counts. This sequence joins TRBV9 and TRBJ2-1, with TRBD2 matching over 11 bases. The germline gives CDR1 SGDLS, CDR2 YYNGEE. V shed 1 base, J shed 9 bases, and the junction held 3 bases outside the gene matches. CDR3 size: 14 residues. CDR3 amino acids: CASSVSGLAGEQFF. CDR3 sequence (DNA): TGTGCCAGCAGCGTATCCGGACTAGCGGGTGAGCAGTTCTTC.

The V gene is TRBV11-2, the J gene TRBJ1-3, with a weak D call TRBD1 (5 bases). This CDR3 has 14 residues. The germline V gene has CDR1 SGHAT and CDR2 FQNNGV. The V gene lost 3 bases and the J gene lost 4 bases, with 10 bases spanning the gap. CDR3 coding DNA: TGTGCCAGCAGCTTGGGGGGGAGAGGAAACACCATATATTTT. Encoded protein: CASSLGGRGNTIYF. The full variable domain, with the rest looked up from reference TRBV11-2 and TRBJ1-3, is EAGVAQSPRYKIIEKRQSVAFWCNPISGHATLYWYQQILGQGPKLLIQFQNNGVVDDSQLPKDRFSAERLKGVDSTLKIQPAKLEDSAVYLCASSLGGRGNTIYFGEGSWLTVV.

The V and J genes are TRBV3-1 (or the pseudogene TRBV3-2) and TRBJ1-1; maybe TRBD1 (5 bases). The CDR3 consists of 14 residues. Germline V gene lookup returns CDR1 LGHDT and CDR2 YNNKEL (reference sequence). The ends were cut back, 8 bases at V and 5 bases at J, with 18 bases in the middle. The CDR3: CASLGKERGTEAFF. The CDR3 DNA reads as TGTGCCAGCCTGGGAAAGGAAAGGGGAACTGAAGCTTTCTTT.

The CDR3 region has the DNA TGTGCCAGTAGTAACGAGCACCACGGGCGGGATGAAAAACTGTTTTTT. Encoded protein: CASSNEHHGRDEKLFF. This rearrangement joins TRBV19 to TRBJ1-4; D is undetermined. Germline loops: CDR1 LNHDA, CDR2 SQIVND (reference sequence). This CDR3 is 16 amino acids long. V lost 4 bases to trimming and J lost 6 bases, with 18 bases between them.

V is TRBV11-2 and J is TRBJ2-7, with D possibly TRBD1 on 5 matching bases. The V and J ends lost 4 bases and 6 bases respectively, with 22 bases between them. Germline CDR1 SGHAT, CDR2 FQNNGV. The length of the CDR3 is 16 residues. CDR3 protein: CASSSNDRLPLGEQYF. The CDR3 DNA reads as TGTGCCAGCAGCTCTAACGACAGACTTCCCCTTGGCGAGCAGTACTTC. The variable domain in full, with the rest retrieved from reference TRBV11-2 and TRBJ2-7, is EAGVAQSPRYKIIEKRQSVAFWCNPISGHATLYWYQQILGQGPKLLIQFQNNGVVDDSQLPKDRFSAERLKGVDSTLKIQPAKLEDSAVYLCASSSNDRLPLGEQYFGPGTRLTVT.

This rearrangement joins TRBV27 to TRBJ1-6, with 8 bases aligning to TRBD1. The CDR3 sequence is 16 residues long. V lost 6 bases and J lost 8; bases outside the gene matches: 12. Germline CDR1 reads MNHEY; CDR2 reads SMNVEV (reference sequence). The CDR3 DNA is TGTGCCAGCAGCATTGCCTCAGGGGGCTTTTATTCACCCCTCCACTTT. It translates to CASSIASGGFYSPLHF.

The V and J genes are TRBV2 and TRBJ2-7; 10 bases match TRBD1. This CDR3 region has 13 residues. Per the germline V gene, CDR1 is SNHLY and CDR2 is FYNNEI. J gave up 5 bases and V 6 bases, and 4 bases lay outside the gene matches. CDR3 bases: TGTGCCAGCAGCGGGACAGGGGCGGACGAGCAGTACTTC. This gives the protein CASSGTGADEQYF. The entire variable domain, with the rest obtained from reference TRBV2 and TRBJ2-7, is as follows: EPEVTQTPSHQVTQMGQEVILRCVPISNHLYFYWYRQILGQKVEFLVSFYNNEISEKSEIFDDQFSVERPDGSNFTLKIRSTKLEDSAMYFCASSGTGADEQYFGPGTRLTVT.

This rearrangement joins TRBV20-1 to TRBJ2-1, with 7 bases fitting TRBD2. The ends lost 6 bases at V and 9 bases at J; junction bases unmatched: 5. CDR1 and CDR2 (germline): DFQATT, SNEGSKA (reference sequence). This CDR3 has 11 amino acids. The CDR3 spells CSARTRTEQFF. The CDR3 coding sequence is TGCAGTGCGAGGACTAGGACTGAGCAGTTCTTC.

This chain joins TRBV25-1 and TRBJ1-2; the match to TRBD1 covers 7 bases. V gave up 3 bases and J gave up 4 bases; unmatched junction bases: 8. Per germline, CDR1 MGHDK and CDR2 SYGVNS. This CDR3 comprises 15 residues. For the CDR3, the DNA is TGTGCCAGCAGTGACCCAGCCACAGGGGCCTATGGCTACACCTTC. Translated, it gives CASSDPATGAYGYTF.

The chain recombines TRBV9 with TRBJ2-1; 13 nucleotides line up with TRBD2. This CDR3 has 16 residues. CDR1 is SGDLS and CDR2 is YYNGEE in the germline V gene. The V gene end was trimmed by 3 bases and the J gene end by 9 bases; junction bases not matched to a gene: 9. Written as DNA, the CDR3 is TGTGCCAGCAGCGGGGGACTAGCGGGAACCGGGGTTGAGCAGTTCTTC. The encoded protein is CASSGGLAGTGVEQFF.

This clone was observed at least ten times. CDR3 bases: TGTGCCAGCAGCAGGGGTGTGGGGACAGATAGCACCGGGGAGCTGTTTTTT. Residues: CASSRGVGTDSTGELFF. V usage is TRBV11-2 and J usage is TRBJ2-2, with 7 nucleotides matching TRBD1. J was trimmed by 4 bases and V by 5 bases; bases with no gene match: 13. The CDR3 extends over 17 amino acids. Germline assignment: CDR1 SGHAT and CDR2 FQNNGV. Full variable domain (rest looked up from reference TRBV11-2 and TRBJ2-2): EAGVAQSPRYKIIEKRQSVAFWCNPISGHATLYWYQQILGQGPKLLIQFQNNGVVDDSQLPKDRFSAERLKGVDSTLKIQPAKLEDSAVYLCASSRGVGTDSTGELFFGEGSRLTVL.

The V gene is TRBV2, the J gene TRBJ1-2; 7 bases line up with TRBD1. Germline values: CDR1 SNHLY, CDR2 FYNNEI. V was pared by 4 bases and J by 4 bases, with 6 bases of the junction left unmatched. The CDR3 totals 14 residues. CDR3 region: CASSVQQGFYGYTF. The CDR3 region has the DNA TGTGCCAGCAGTGTACAACAGGGGTTCTATGGCTACACCTTC.

The chain couples TRBV4-2 to TRBJ1-6; perhaps TRBD1 as D (5 bases). V lost 3 bases and J 7 bases, leaving 16 bases between the germline ends. The CDR3 totals 16 residues. Germline V gives CDR1 LGHNA, CDR2 YNFKEQ. The CDR3 here is CASSHASTAGNSPLHF. The CDR3 DNA sequence: TGTGCCAGCAGCCATGCATCGACAGCGGGGAATTCACCCCTCCACTTT.

This clone was seen only a few times. This chain links TRBV19 with TRBJ1-1; possible D gene TRBD1, 6 bases. CDR1 is LNHDA and CDR2 is SQIVND in the germline V gene (reference sequence). There are 12 residues in the CDR3. The V end was cut by 5 bases, the J end by 14 bases, with 18 bases between. This CDR3 reads CASSPGGQFLFF. In nucleotides, the CDR3 is TGTGCCAGTAGTCCCGGAGGACAGTTTTTATTCTTT. Full variable domain (outside the CDR3, taken from reference TRBV19 and TRBJ1-1): DGGITQSPKYLFRKEGQNVTLSCEQNLNHDAMYWYRQDPGQGLRLIYYSQIVNDFQKGDIAEGYSVSREKKESFPLTVTSAQKNPTAFYLCASSPGGQFLFFGQGTRLTVV.

This clone was observed once. V gene TRBV14 combines with J gene TRBJ2-7, with a tentative D call TRBD2 (6 bases). Looked up from germline, CDR1 is SGHDN and CDR2 is FVKESK. The CDR3 contains 13 residues. V lost 4 bases and J lost 6, with 13 bases in between. In nucleotides, the CDR3 is TGTGCCAGCAGCCCCCGACTAGTCTTCGAGCAGTACTTC. Its protein is CASSPRLVFEQYF.

J is TRBJ2-7 and V is TRBV11-1; TRBD1 matches at 10 bases. Germline V gene data show CDR1 as SGHAT and CDR2 as FQDESV (reference sequence). Germline trimming cut 5 bases from V and 1 base from J; bases unmatched to any gene: 5. This CDR3 contains 15 residues. The CDR3 loop is CASSQPGQGSYEQYF. The CDR3 DNA reads as TGTGCCAGCAGCCAACCGGGACAGGGGTCCTACGAGCAGTACTTC. Variable domain in full (rest from reference TRBV11-1 and TRBJ2-7): EAEVAQSPRYKITEKSQAVAFWCDPISGHATLYWYRQILGQGPELLVQFQDESVVDDSQLPKDRFSAERLKGVDSTLKIQPAELGDSAMYLCASSQPGQGSYEQYFGPGTRLTVT.

Written as DNA, the CDR3 is TGTGCCATCAGGACTAGCGGGGGCACAGATACGCAGTATTTT. Protein: CAIRTSGGTDTQYF. The J gene is TRBJ2-3, the V gene TRBV10-3; 11 nucleotides align to TRBD2. The CDR3 has 14 residues. CDR1 ENHRY and CDR2 SYGVKD come from the germline V gene. V dropped 6 bases and J dropped 1; count of bases not matched to a gene: 0.

The chain uses TRBV2 and TRBJ2-7; D call uncertain. CDR3 length: 14 amino acids. Germline CDR1 and CDR2: SNHLY and FYNNEI. V gave up 6 bases and J gave up 5 bases, with 17 bases separating them. The CDR3 nucleotides read TGTGCCAGCAGAGCTCCCAACCCTCCCCACGAGCAGTACTTC. This codes for CASRAPNPPHEQYF.